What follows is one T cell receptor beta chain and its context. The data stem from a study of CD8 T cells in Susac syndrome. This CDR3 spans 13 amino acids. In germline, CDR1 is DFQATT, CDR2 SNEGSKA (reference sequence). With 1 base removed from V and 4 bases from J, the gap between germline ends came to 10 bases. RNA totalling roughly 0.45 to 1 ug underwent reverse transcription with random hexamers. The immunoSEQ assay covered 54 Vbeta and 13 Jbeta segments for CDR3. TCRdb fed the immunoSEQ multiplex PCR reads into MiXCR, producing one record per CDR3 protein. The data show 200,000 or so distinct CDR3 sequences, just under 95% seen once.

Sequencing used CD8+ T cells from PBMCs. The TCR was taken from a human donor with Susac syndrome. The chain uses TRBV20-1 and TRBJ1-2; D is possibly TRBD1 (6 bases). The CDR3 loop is CSARGTDRYGYTF. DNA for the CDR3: TGCAGTGCTAGAGGGACAGACCGCTATGGCTACACCTTC.